A selection of T cell receptor beta chains follows, all from one sample in a study of T cell repertoires in aging, cancer and after chemotherapy. One entry per CDR3 protein results from TCRdb running MiXCR on the multiplex PCR reads. The repertoire holds some 6,000 distinct CDR3 sequences, with around 21% as singletons. Sequenced sample: blood. Source of these receptors: a human donor in good health. Both conserved end residues are part of each CDR3. A D gene is named only where the DNA matches it firmly. Clone size is given for some rows only: seen once, a few or many times, or a class if the clone is expanded.

CDR3 protein	CDR3 DNA	D gene	CDR3 length	V gene	J gene	clone size
CASIRYNEQFF	TGTGCCAGCATAAGATACAATGAGCAGTTCTTC	.	11	TRBV28	TRBJ2-1	.
CASSLGTGSGNTIYF	TGTGCCAGCAGCCTTGGGACAGGGAGTGGAAACACCATATATTTT	TRBD1	15	TRBV7-9	TRBJ1-3	.
CASSDSGLESHTGELFF	TGTGCCAGCAGTGACTCGGGACTAGAGAGTCACACCGGGGAGCTGTTTTTT	TRBD2	17	TRBV6-4	TRBJ2-2	medium-sized
CASSPLSPSLDEQFF	TGTGCCAGCTCACCACTGTCACCCTCTCTAGACGAGCAGTTCTTC	.	15	TRBV18	TRBJ2-1	.
CASSFREDQSYEQYF	TGTGCCAGCAGTTTCAGGGAAGACCAATCCTACGAGCAGTACTTC	.	15	TRBV12-3/TRBV12-4	TRBJ2-7	medium-sized
CSAILEGHPTDTQYF	TGCAGTGCAATTCTCGAGGGACACCCCACAGATACGCAGTATTTT	.	15	TRBV20-1	TRBJ2-3	.
CSVGTGLNEQFF	TGCAGCGTCGGGACAGGGTTAAATGAGCAGTTCTTC	TRBD1	12	TRBV29-1	TRBJ2-1	.
CASSLGQWETQYF	TGTGCCAGCAGCTTGGGGCAGTGGGAGACCCAGTACTTC	.	13	TRBV5-6	TRBJ2-5	.
CSLSGQETQYF	TGCAGTCTTAGCGGGCAAGAGACCCAGTACTTC	TRBD2	11	TRBV20-1	TRBJ2-5	.
CASSPTSPGELFF	TGTGCCAGCAGCCCGACAAGCCCCGGGGAGCTGTTTTTT	.	13	TRBV6-5	TRBJ2-2	medium-sized
CASREVSGGLGYTF	TGTGCCAGCAGAGAGGTATCAGGGGGCTTGGGCTACACCTTC	TRBD1	14	TRBV6-1	TRBJ1-2	medium-sized
CSARIQPNTEAFF	TGCAGTGCTAGAATCCAGCCGAACACTGAAGCTTTCTTT	.	13	TRBV20-1	TRBJ1-1	medium-sized
CSASASIDTQYF	TGCAGTGCTAGCGCGTCAATCGATACGCAGTATTTT	.	12	TRBV20-1	TRBJ2-3	medium-sized
CSARAPSNYEQYF	TGCAGTGCTAGGGCGCCATCAAACTACGAGCAGTACTTC	.	13	TRBV20-1	TRBJ2-7	medium-sized
CAIILGRNEQFF	TGTGCCATCATTCTGGGGCGCAATGAGCAGTTCTTC	.	12	TRBV10-3	TRBJ2-1	medium-sized
CASSLQGGPLATNEKLFF	TGTGCCAGCTCACTACAGGGGGGACCTCTTGCAACTAATGAAAAACTGTTTTTT	TRBD1	18	TRBV18	TRBJ1-4	medium-sized